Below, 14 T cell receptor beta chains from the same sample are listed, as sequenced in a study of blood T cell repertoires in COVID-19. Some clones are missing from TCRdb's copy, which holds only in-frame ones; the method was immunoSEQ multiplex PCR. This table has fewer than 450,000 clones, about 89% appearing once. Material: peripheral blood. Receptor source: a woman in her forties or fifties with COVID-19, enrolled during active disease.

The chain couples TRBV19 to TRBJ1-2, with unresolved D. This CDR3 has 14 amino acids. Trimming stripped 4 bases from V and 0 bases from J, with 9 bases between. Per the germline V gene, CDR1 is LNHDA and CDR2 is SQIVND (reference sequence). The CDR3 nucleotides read TGTGCCAGTAGTAACCGGGTTGCTAACTATGGCTACACCTTC. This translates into CASSNRVANYGYTF.

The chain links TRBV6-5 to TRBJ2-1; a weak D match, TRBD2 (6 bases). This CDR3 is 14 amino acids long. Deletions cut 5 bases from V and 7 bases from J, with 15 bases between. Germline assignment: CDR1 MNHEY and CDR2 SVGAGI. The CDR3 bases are TGTGCCAGCAGTCCAAATCTGAGCGGGAATGAGCAGTTCTTC. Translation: CASSPNLSGNEQFF.

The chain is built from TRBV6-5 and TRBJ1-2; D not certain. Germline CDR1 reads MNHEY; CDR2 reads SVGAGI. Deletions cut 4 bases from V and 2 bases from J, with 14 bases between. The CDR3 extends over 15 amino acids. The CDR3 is CASSSAGSRNYGYTF. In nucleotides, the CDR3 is TGTGCCAGCAGTTCCGCGGGATCTCGAAACTATGGCTACACCTTC.

The CDR3 here is CASSQTTNTGELFF. Written as DNA, the CDR3 is TGTGCCAGCAGCCAGACAACGAACACCGGGGAGCTGTTTTTT. The V call is TRBV5-4, the J call TRBJ2-2; D unresolved. V gave up 4 bases and J gave up 0 bases, with 7 bases separating them. This CDR3 comprises 14 residues. From germline, CDR1 is SGHNT and CDR2 YYREEE (reference sequence).

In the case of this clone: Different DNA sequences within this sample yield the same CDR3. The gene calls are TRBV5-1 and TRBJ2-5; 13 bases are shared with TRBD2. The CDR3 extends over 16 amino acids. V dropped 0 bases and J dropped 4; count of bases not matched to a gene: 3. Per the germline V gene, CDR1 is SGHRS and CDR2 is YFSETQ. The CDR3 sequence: CASSLGLAGGRETQYF. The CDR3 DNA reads TGCGCCAGCAGCTTGGGACTAGCGGGAGGTCGAGAGACCCAGTACTTC.

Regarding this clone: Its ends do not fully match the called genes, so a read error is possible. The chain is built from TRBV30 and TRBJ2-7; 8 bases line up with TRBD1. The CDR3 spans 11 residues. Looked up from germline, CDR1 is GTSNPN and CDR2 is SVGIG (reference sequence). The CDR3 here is CAWSERGTGRF. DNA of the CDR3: TGTGCCTGGAGCGAGCGAGGGACAGGACGCTTC.

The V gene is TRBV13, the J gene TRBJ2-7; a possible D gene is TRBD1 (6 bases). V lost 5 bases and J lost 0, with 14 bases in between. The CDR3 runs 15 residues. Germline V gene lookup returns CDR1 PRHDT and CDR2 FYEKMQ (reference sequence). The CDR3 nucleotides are TGTGCCAGCAGCGAACGGACAGCCCTCTCCTACGAGCAGTACTTC. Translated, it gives CASSERTALSYEQYF.

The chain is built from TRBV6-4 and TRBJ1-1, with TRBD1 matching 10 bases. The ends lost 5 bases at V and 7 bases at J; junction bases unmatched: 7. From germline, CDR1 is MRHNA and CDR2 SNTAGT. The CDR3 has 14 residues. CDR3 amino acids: CASSLTGGIDEAFF. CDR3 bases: TGTGCCAGCAGTCTGACAGGGGGCATCGATGAAGCTTTCTTT.

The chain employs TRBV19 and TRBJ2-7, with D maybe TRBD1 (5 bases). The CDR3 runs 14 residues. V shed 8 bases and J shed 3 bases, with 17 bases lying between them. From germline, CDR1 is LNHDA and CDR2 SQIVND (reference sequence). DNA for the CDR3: TGTGCCAGTCGTTATGGGGCAGGAGACTACGAGCAGTACTTC. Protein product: CASRYGAGDYEQYF.

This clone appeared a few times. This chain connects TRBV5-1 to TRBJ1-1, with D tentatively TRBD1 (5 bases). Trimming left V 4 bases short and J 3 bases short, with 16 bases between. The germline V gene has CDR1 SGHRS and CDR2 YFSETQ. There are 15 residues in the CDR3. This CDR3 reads CASSPGGGTDTEAFF. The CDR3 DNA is TGCGCCAGCAGCCCCGGGGGAGGGACCGACACTGAAGCTTTCTTT. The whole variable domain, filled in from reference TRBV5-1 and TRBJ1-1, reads KAGVTQTPRYLIKTRGQQVTLSCSPISGHRSVSWYQQTPGQGLQFLFEYFSETQRNKGNFPGRFSGRQFSNSRSEMNVSTLELGDSALYLCASSPGGGTDTEAFFGQGTRLTVV.

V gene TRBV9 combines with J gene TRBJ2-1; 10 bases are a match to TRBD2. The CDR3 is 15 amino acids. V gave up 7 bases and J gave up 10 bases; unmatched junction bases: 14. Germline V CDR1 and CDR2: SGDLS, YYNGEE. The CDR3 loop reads CASGRGLAGAREQFF. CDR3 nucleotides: TGTGCCAGCGGGCGCGGGCTAGCGGGAGCACGGGAGCAGTTCTTC.

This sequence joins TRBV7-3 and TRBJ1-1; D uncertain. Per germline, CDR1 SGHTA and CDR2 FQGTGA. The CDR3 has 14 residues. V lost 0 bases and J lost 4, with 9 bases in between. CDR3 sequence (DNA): TGTGCCAGCAGCTTAACCCCCGGAGGCACTGAAGCTTTCTTT. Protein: CASSLTPGGTEAFF.

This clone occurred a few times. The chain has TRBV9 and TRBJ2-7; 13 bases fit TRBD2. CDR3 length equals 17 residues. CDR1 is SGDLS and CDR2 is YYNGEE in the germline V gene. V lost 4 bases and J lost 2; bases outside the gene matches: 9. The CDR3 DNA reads TGTGCCAGCAGCTCACAATGGGGGACTAGCGGGACCTACGAGCAGTACTTC. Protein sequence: CASSSQWGTSGTYEQYF.

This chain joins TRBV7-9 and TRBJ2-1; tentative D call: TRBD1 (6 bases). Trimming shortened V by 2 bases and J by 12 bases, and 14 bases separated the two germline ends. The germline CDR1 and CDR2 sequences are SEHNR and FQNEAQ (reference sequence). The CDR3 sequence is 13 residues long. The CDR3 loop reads CASSLKAIGGQFF. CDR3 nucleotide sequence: TGTGCCAGCAGCTTAAAAGCTATAGGGGGGCAGTTCTTC.